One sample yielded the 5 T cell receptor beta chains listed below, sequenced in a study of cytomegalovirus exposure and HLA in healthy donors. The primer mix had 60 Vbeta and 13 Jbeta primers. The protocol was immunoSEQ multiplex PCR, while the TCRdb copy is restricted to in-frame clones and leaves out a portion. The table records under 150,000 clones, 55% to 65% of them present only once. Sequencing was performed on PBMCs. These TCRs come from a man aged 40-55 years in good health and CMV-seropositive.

CDR3 nucleotides: TGTGCCAGCAGCTTAACGCGGGGGGCCTCCTACGAGCAGTACTTC. Encoded protein: CASSLTRGASYEQYF. The gene calls are TRBV13 and TRBJ2-7, with 8 bases aligning to TRBD2. Germline-derived CDR1 and CDR2 are PRHDT and FYEKMQ (reference sequence). CDR3 size: 15 residues. J was trimmed by 0 bases and V by 2 bases; bases with no gene match: 3.

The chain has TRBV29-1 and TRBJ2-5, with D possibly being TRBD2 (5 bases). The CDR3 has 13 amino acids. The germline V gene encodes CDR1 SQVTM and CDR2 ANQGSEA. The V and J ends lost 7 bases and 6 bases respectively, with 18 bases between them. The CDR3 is CSADGLAQQTQYF. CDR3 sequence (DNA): TGCAGCGCCGACGGACTCGCTCAACAGACCCAGTACTTC.

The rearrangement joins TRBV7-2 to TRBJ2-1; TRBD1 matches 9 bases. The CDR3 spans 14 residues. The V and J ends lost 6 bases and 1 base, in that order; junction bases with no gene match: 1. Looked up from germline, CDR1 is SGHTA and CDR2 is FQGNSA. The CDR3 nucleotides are TGTGCCAGCAGAGGGACAGGGTCCTACAATGAGCAGTTCTTC. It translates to CASRGTGSYNEQFF.

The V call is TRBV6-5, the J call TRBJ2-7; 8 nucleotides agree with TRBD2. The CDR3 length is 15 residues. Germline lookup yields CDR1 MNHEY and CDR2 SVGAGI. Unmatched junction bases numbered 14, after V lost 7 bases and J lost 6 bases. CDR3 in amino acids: CASTPLSGAPGEQYF. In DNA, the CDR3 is TGTGCCAGCACCCCACTTAGCGGGGCCCCGGGCGAGCAGTACTTC.

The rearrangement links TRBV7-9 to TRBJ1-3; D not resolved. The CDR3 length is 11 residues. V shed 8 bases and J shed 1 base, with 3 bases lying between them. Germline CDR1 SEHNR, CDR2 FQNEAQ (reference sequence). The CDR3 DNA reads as TGTGCCAGCCCTTCTGGAAACACCATATATTTT. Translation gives CASPSGNTIYF.